The clone carrying this T cell receptor (beta chain) was picked up a small number of times. These data come from a study of blood T cell repertoires in COVID-19. Study overall: Acute and convalescent COVID-19 samples came from the United States, Italy and Spain. T cells, B-cell-depleted T cells, or PBMCs supplied cDNA or gDNA.

Everyone who took part was roughly 18 to 89 years old, and they came from about two dozen US areas. TCRdb's copy holds only in-frame clones and misses some; the assay was immunoSEQ multiplex PCR. The table shows under 450,000 clones, with approximately 91% occurring only once. This CDR3 region has 14 residues. The V gene's germline CDR1 is MNHEY and CDR2 SVGAGI. V was cut by 6 bases and J by 0 bases, with 11 bases left in between. This receptor was taken from a woman aged 40 to 50 who had been exposed to COVID-19. The V gene is TRBV6-5, the J gene TRBJ1-2; D is ambiguous. The specimen sequenced was PBMCs or T cells enriched from blood (not recorded which). This CDR3 reads CASRADGANYGYTF. CDR3 nucleotide sequence: TGTGCCAGCAGAGCGGACGGTGCTAACTATGGCTACACCTTC.